The clone carrying this TCR beta chain was picked up one time. Its cognate antigen is unknown. This record belongs to a study of T cells in Graves' hyperthyroidism and ophthalmopathy. Study conclusions and caveats: Blood also showed most of the thyroid clonotypes that were expanded above 0.001.

Germline V gives CDR1 SGDLS, CDR2 YYNGEE. V gave up 3 bases and J gave up 11 bases, with 14 bases separating them. The CDR3 is 12 residues long. Researchers amplified the TCR beta CDR3 regions from RNA transcripts. HTBI primers were the set used in a first-round RT-PCR of the TCR CDR3. TCRdb reprocessed the multiplex PCR reads via MiXCR and lists one record per CDR3 protein. The sample carries about 510,000 distinct CDR3 sequences, 40% to 55% recorded once. The clonotype was recovered from an adult woman with Graves' disease, either hyperthyroidism or ophthalmopathy (not recorded which). The source material was peripheral blood or thyroid tissue (not recorded which). This chain connects TRBV9 to TRBJ1-1, with D uncertain. In DNA form, the CDR3 reads TGTGCCAGCAGCGGGCCCCCCTGGCGGGCTTTCTTT. Translated: CASSGPPWRAFF.